The 26 T cell receptor beta chains below were found in one sample sequenced in a study of post-analysis software for immune sequencing data. Study findings and constraints: The study found TRBV5-6, TRBV5-1 and TRBV20-1 among roughly 5 TRBV segments more frequent in patients than controls.

These receptors' targets are unknown. Unique molecular identifiers were present in the TCR beta cDNA libraries. TCRdb called the PCR reads again in MiXCR, with one record for every CDR3 protein. Here the sample spans 700,000 to 800,000 distinct CDR3 sequences, just under 30% being singletons. Input material: blood. The receptors were sampled from a girl aged 10 to 17 with multiple sclerosis.

The genes are TRBV5-1 and TRBJ2-3; unclear D gene. The germline V gene encodes CDR1 SGHRS and CDR2 YFSETQ. Trimming took off 7 bases at V and 3 bases at J, with 18 bases between the two ends. CDR3 size: 15 residues. CDR3 loop: CASRTELVWTDTQYF. CDR3 coding DNA: TGCGCCAGCCGAACCGAGCTTGTTTGGACAGATACGCAGTATTTT.

The rearrangement uses TRBV4-3 and TRBJ1-1; no definite D call. Germline V gives CDR1 LGHNA, CDR2 YSLEER. V dropped 1 base and J dropped 6 bases, with 18 bases sitting between them. The CDR3 runs 16 residues. CDR3 in amino acids: CASSQARALGGAEAFF. The CDR3 coding sequence is TGCGCCAGCAGCCAAGCCCGGGCCCTGGGTGGTGCTGAAGCTTTCTTT.

This clonotype was picked up a small number of times. This chain joins TRBV29-1 and TRBJ2-1, with 8 bases identical to TRBD1. Germline V lookup: CDR1 SQVTM, CDR2 ANQGSEA. V trimming: 7 bases; J trimming: 7 bases; junction bases outside the gene matches: 12. The CDR3 sequence is 14 residues long. CDR3 sequence (DNA): TGCAGCGGAATGAGGGCAGGGGGCTTGAATGAGCAGTTCTTC. This encodes CSGMRAGGLNEQFF.

This clonotype has just a few counts. V is TRBV5-1 and J is TRBJ1-6; D unresolved. V gave up 4 bases and J gave up 2 bases, with 4 bases separating them. Per the germline V gene, CDR1 is SGHRS and CDR2 is YFSETQ. The CDR3 runs 13 residues. CDR3 DNA sequence: TGCGCCAGCAGCGACGCCTATAATTCACCCCTCCACTTT. This encodes CASSDAYNSPLHF.

This clonotype showed up just a few times. V is TRBV29-1 and J is TRBJ2-1; tentative D call: TRBD2 (6 bases). Trimming cost V 1 base and J 6 bases, with 16 bases left between them. This CDR3 contains 15 residues. Per the germline V gene, CDR1 is SQVTM and CDR2 is ANQGSEA. The CDR3 region has the DNA TGCAGCGTTGAAGGTCCTAGCGTAGCTACCAATGAGCAGTTCTTC. Protein sequence: CSVEGPSVATNEQFF.

For this clonotype: A read error may explain this, as a much larger clone is one base away. The V gene is TRBV6-1, the J gene TRBJ2-1; 14 bases match TRBD2. J was trimmed by 13 bases and V by 8 bases; bases with no gene match: 22. Germline CDR1 and CDR2: MNHNS and SASEGT. The CDR3 contains 18 residues. The CDR3 bases are TGTGCCAGCTCAGTGACTAGCGGGAGGGCCTCGGGTCGGGAGACCCAGTTCTTC. Protein sequence: CASSVTSGRASGRETQFF.

As concerns this clonotype: At one boundary the junction diverges from the germline segment, which might be a read error. The rearrangement joins TRBV2 to TRBJ2-5, with a possible D match to TRBD1 (5 bases). This CDR3 is 13 amino acids long. CDR1 is SNHLY and CDR2 is FYNNEI in the germline V gene. The CDR3 reads CVSSEDSLGKQYF. The CDR3 DNA reads as TGTGTCAGCAGTGAAGACAGTTTGGGCAAGCAGTACTTC.

The V and J genes are TRBV3-1 and TRBJ2-5, with D perhaps assigned TRBD1 or TRBD2 (5 bases each). Trimming shortened V by 2 bases and J by 5 bases, and 12 bases separated the two germline ends. Germline loops: CDR1 LGHDT, CDR2 YNNKEL (reference sequence). The CDR3 runs to 14 residues. CDR3 residues: CASSQMRGPETQYF. In DNA form, the CDR3 reads TGTGCCAGCAGCCAAATGAGGGGCCCTGAGACCCAGTACTTC.

The genes are TRBV20-1 and TRBJ2-3; 14 nucleotides align to TRBD2. Per the germline V gene, CDR1 is DFQATT and CDR2 is SNEGSKA (reference sequence). The CDR3 runs 16 residues. V was pared by 6 bases and J by 2 bases, with 7 bases of the junction left unmatched. CDR3 amino acids: CSAGLAGGHSTDTQYF. Written as DNA, the CDR3 is TGCAGTGCAGGACTAGCGGGGGGCCATTCCACAGATACGCAGTATTTT.

This chain connects TRBV28 to TRBJ1-2, with D unclear. CDR1 is MDHEN and CDR2 is SYDVKM in the germline V gene. With 4 bases removed from V and 0 bases from J, the gap between germline ends came to 6 bases. CDR3 length: 13 amino acids. The CDR3 sequence is CASSSGANYGYTF. The CDR3 DNA reads as TGTGCCAGCAGTTCTGGTGCTAACTATGGCTACACCTTC.

This clonotype has just a few counts. The chain joins TRBV5-1 to TRBJ2-1; 9 nucleotides align to TRBD2. V shed 4 bases, J shed 6 bases, and the junction held 17 bases outside the gene matches. Looked up from germline, CDR1 is SGHRS and CDR2 is YFSETQ. The CDR3 sequence is 18 residues long. The CDR3 DNA is TGCGCCAGCAGCCTGAATTTATTGGGTAGCGGGAGTCCCAATGAGCAGTTCTTC. Protein sequence: CASSLNLLGSGSPNEQFF.

The chain employs TRBV20-1 and TRBJ2-7; D is unresolved. Per the germline V gene, CDR1 is DFQATT and CDR2 is SNEGSKA (reference sequence). The V end lost 5 bases, the J end lost 4 bases, and 9 bases lay between the germline ends. The CDR3 extends over 11 amino acids. CDR3: CSAAQVYEQYF. CDR3 bases: TGCAGTGCTGCGCAGGTTTACGAGCAGTACTTC.

A few counts support this clonotype. The chain has TRBV20-1 and TRBJ2-7, with D possibly being TRBD1 or TRBD2 (5 bases each). The CDR3 is 14 residues long. V was pared by 6 bases and J by 6 bases, with 21 bases between. CDR1 and CDR2 (germline): DFQATT, SNEGSKA (reference sequence). As DNA, the CDR3 is TGCAGTGCCCCCCGACAGCGGCGTCGAGGCGAGCAGTACTTC. Protein sequence: CSAPRQRRRGEQYF.

This clonotype turned up a few times. The chain joins TRBV5-1 to TRBJ2-1; 13 bases align to TRBD2. The V and J ends lost 5 bases and 4 bases, in that order; junction bases with no gene match: 15. CDR1 and CDR2 from the germline V gene are SGHRS and YFSETQ. The CDR3 has 19 residues. The CDR3 region is CASRKNTGLAGLIYNEQFF. CDR3 DNA: TGCGCCAGCAGAAAAAACACGGGACTAGCGGGATTGATTTACAATGAGCAGTTCTTC.

This chain uses TRBV9 with TRBJ2-7; perhaps TRBD2 as D (5 bases). Per the germline V gene, CDR1 is SGDLS and CDR2 is YYNGEE. Trimming left V 3 bases short and J 7 bases short, with 14 bases between. This CDR3 spans 13 amino acids. In DNA, the CDR3 is TGTGCCAGCAGCGAGGGAGTCTACAATGAGCAGTACTTC. It codes for CASSEGVYNEQYF. The whole variable domain, filled in from reference TRBV9 and TRBJ2-7, reads DSGVTQTPKHLITATGQRVTLRCSPRSGDLSVYWYQQSLDQGLQFLIQYYNGEERAKGNILERFSAQQFPDLHSELNLSSLELGDSALYFCASSEGVYNEQYFGPGTRLTVT.

This chain links TRBV4-1 with TRBJ1-5; 8 nucleotides line up with TRBD1. J lost 6 bases, V lost 4 bases, and 5 bases had no gene match. CDR1 MGHRA and CDR2 YSYEKL come from the germline V gene. This CDR3 is 14 amino acids long. The CDR3, as DNA: TGCGCCAGCAGCCCTGGACAGGGAGGTCAGCCCCAGCATTTT. It specifies CASSPGQGGQPQHF.

V usage is TRBV6-1 and J usage is TRBJ2-2; D could derive from TRBD1 or TRBD2 (5 bases each). Germline loops: CDR1 MNHNS, CDR2 SASEGT. V lost 7 bases and J 6 bases, leaving 15 bases between the germline ends. This CDR3 spans 14 amino acids. CDR3 nucleotides: TGTGCCAGCATGAGGGACGCCCCGGCCGGGGAGCTGTTTTTT. Protein product: CASMRDAPAGELFF.

This clonotype has ten or more counts. V and J are TRBV12-3 or TRBV12-4 and TRBJ2-5, with D unclear. Trimming took 5 bases from V and 7 from J, leaving 17 bases between them. The CDR3 covers 14 residues. The CDR3 bases are TGTGCCAGCAGTCCCGCCGTGGCCTCACCGACCCAGTACTTC. It translates to CASSPAVASPTQYF.

The chain employs TRBV10-3 and TRBJ2-1; D not resolved. Looked up from germline, CDR1 is ENHRY and CDR2 is SYGVKD. There are 13 residues in the CDR3. The CDR3, as DNA: TGTACCACAATGGGGAACCCTGAGGAGACCCAGTTCTTC. Residues: CTTMGNPEETQFF.

This clonotype has just a few counts. V and J are TRBV9 and TRBJ1-5, with D maybe TRBD1 (6 bases). The germline V and J ends were trimmed by 3 bases and 4 bases, with 23 bases remaining between them. The CDR3 is 18 amino acids. Germline values: CDR1 SGDLS, CDR2 YYNGEE. CDR3 region: CASSGGKGEILKNQPQHF. The CDR3 DNA follows: TGTGCCAGCAGCGGCGGAAAGGGGGAAATACTAAAGAATCAGCCCCAGCATTTT. The entire variable domain, with the rest obtained from reference TRBV9 and TRBJ1-5, is as follows: DSGVTQTPKHLITATGQRVTLRCSPRSGDLSVYWYQQSLDQGLQFLIQYYNGEERAKGNILERFSAQQFPDLHSELNLSSLELGDSALYFCASSGGKGEILKNQPQHFGDGTRLSIL.

This clonotype showed up just a few times. The chain uses TRBV3-1 and TRBJ2-3; D call uncertain. The V gene's germline CDR1 is LGHDT and CDR2 YNNKEL (reference sequence). V was cut by 0 bases and J by 3 bases, with 7 bases left in between. This CDR3 is 14 amino acids long. The chain's CDR3 is CASSQEPLTDTQYF. CDR3 coding DNA: TGTGCCAGCAGCCAAGAACCGTTGACAGATACGCAGTATTTT.

The J gene is TRBJ1-1, the V gene TRBV11-2; D might be TRBD1 (5 bases). Germline CDR1 is SGHAT and CDR2 is FQNNGV. Trimming pared 5 bases from V and 1 base from J, leaving 14 bases between. The CDR3 has 15 amino acids. The CDR3 loop is CASSLRDEGNTEAFF. CDR3 bases: TGTGCCAGCAGCCTCCGGGACGAGGGGAACACTGAAGCTTTCTTT.

This clonotype was seen more than once but under ten times. The rearrangement joins TRBV7-9 to TRBJ2-4; 8 positions match TRBD2. The germline gives CDR1 SEHNR, CDR2 FQNEAQ (reference sequence). This CDR3 is built from 20 residues. The V and J ends lost 6 bases and 5 bases, in that order; junction bases with no gene match: 24. CDR3 DNA: TGTGCCAGCAGTTCCTCGGGTTGGCTAGCGGGCCCGGGGCCTCAAAACATTCAGTACTTC. This sequence encodes CASSSSGWLAGPGPQNIQYF.

V is TRBV7-2 and J is TRBJ2-4, with D maybe TRBD2 (7 bases). The V end lost 5 bases, the J end lost 5 bases, and 13 bases lay between the germline ends. CDR3 length equals 14 residues. Germline CDR1 reads SGHTA; CDR2 reads FQGNSA. The CDR3 protein is CASSVRGAENIQYF. Here the CDR3 DNA reads TGTGCCAGCAGCGTTCGGGGGGCCGAAAACATTCAGTACTTC.

The rearrangement joins TRBV18 to TRBJ2-3, with D possibly matching TRBD1 (5 bases). The germline CDR1 and CDR2 sequences are KGHSH and LQKENI. V shed 6 bases and J shed 6 bases, with 16 bases lying between them. CDR3 length: 14 amino acids. CDR3 in DNA: TGTGCCAGCTCCCGGCAGGGCCAGGTGGATACGCAGTATTTT. Translating it yields CASSRQGQVDTQYF.

This clonotype occurred many times. This sequence joins TRBV10-3 and TRBJ2-5; the D is unclear. Between the trimmed V and J ends, which lost 6 bases and 2 bases, there was a span of 16 bases. Looked up from germline, CDR1 is ENHRY and CDR2 is SYGVKD. CDR3 size: 15 residues. The CDR3 is CAISGRSPAQETQYF. Here the CDR3 DNA reads TGTGCCATCAGCGGCCGTTCCCCCGCTCAAGAGACCCAGTACTTC.